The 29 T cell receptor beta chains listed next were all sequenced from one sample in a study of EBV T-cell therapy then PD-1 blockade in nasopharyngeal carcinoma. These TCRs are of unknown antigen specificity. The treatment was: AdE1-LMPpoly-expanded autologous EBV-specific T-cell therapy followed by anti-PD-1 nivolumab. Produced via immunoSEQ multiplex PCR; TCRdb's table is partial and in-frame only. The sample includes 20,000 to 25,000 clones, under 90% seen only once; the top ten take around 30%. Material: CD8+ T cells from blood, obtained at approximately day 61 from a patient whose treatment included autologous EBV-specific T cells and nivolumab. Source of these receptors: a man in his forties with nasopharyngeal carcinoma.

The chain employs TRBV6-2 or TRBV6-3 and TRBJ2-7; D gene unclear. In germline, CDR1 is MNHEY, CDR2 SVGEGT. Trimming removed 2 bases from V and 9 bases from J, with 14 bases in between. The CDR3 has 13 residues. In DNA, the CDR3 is TGTGCCAGCAGTTACGAAACAGATAACCGGCAGTACTTC. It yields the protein CASSYETDNRQYF.

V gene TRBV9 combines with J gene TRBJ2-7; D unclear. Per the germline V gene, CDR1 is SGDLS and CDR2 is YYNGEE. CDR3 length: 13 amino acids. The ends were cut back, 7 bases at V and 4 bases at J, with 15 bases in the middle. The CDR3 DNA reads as TGTGCCAGCTCCTACCCCGGGCGGTACGAGCAGTACTTC. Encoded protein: CASSYPGRYEQYF.

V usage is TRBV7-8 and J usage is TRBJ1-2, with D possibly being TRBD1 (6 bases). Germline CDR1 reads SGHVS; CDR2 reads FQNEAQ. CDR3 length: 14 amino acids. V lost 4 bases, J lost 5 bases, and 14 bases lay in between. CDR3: CASSYTGFGYGYTF. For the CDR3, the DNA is TGTGCCAGCAGCTATACAGGGTTCGGGTATGGCTACACCTTC.

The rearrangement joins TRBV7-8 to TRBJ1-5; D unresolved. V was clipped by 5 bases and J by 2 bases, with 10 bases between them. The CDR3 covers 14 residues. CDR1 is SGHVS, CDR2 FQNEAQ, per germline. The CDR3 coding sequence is TGTGCCAGCAGCCCGCCCAATCGCAATCAGCCCCAGCATTTT. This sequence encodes CASSPPNRNQPQHF.

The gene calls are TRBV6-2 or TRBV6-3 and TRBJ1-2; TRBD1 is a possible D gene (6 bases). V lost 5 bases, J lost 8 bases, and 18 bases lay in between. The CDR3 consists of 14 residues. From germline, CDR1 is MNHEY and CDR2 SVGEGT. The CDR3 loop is CASSANRAAEGYTF. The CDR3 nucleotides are TGTGCCAGCAGTGCCAACAGGGCCGCAGAAGGCTACACCTTC.

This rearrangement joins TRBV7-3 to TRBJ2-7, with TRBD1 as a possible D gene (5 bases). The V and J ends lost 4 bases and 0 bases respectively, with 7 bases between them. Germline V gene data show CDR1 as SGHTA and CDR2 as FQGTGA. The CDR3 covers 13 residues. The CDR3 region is CASSWGSSYEQYF. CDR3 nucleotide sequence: TGTGCCAGCAGCTGGGGCAGCTCCTACGAGCAGTACTTC.

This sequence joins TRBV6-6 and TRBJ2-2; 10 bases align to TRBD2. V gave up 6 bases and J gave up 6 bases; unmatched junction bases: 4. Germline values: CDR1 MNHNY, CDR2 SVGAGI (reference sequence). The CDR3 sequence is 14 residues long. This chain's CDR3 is CASSYLAGAGELFF. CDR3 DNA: TGTGCCAGCAGCTACCTAGCGGGGGCCGGGGAGCTGTTTTTT.

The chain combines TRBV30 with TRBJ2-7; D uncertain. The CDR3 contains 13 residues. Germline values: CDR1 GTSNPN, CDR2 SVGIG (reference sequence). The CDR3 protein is CAGVILTSYEQYF. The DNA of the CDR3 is TGTGCTGGAGTCATACTGACCTCCTACGAGCAGTACTTC.

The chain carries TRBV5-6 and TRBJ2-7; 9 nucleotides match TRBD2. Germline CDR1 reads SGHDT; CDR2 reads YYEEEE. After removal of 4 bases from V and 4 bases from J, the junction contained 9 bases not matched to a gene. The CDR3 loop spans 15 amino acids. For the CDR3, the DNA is TGTGCCAGCAGCCCTACAGGAGCGGGGGGTTACGAGCAGTACTTC. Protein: CASSPTGAGGYEQYF.

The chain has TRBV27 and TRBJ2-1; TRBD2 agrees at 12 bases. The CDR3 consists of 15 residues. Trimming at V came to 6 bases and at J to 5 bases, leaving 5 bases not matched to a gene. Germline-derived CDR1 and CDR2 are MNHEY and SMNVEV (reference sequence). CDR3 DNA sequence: TGTGCCAGCAGCAGAGGACTAGCGGGGAACAATGAGCAGTTCTTC. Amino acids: CASSRGLAGNNEQFF.

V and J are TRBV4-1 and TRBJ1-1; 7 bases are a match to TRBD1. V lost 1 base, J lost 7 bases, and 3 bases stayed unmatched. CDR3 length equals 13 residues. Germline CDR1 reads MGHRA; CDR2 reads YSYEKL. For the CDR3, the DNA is TGCGCCAGCAGCCAAGCCGGGACAGTTGAAGCTTTCTTT. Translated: CASSQAGTVEAFF.

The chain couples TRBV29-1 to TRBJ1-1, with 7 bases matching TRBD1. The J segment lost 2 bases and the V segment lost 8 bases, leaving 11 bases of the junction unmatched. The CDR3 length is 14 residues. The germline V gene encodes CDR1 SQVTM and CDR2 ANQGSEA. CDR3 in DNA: TGCAGCTGTGACAGGGTTGAAGGTAACACTGAAGCTTTCTTT. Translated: CSCDRVEGNTEAFF.

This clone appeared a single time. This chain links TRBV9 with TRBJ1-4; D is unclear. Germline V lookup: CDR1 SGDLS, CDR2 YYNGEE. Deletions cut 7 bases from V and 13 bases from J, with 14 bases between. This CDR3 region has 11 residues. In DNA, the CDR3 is TGTGCCAGCGGCGGCCGTGTGGGACTGTTTTTT. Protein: CASGGRVGLFF.

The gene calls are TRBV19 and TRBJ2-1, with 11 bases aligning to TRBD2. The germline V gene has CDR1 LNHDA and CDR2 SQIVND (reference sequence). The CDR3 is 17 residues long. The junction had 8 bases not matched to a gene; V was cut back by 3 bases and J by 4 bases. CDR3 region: CASSIWPSGGPYNEQFF. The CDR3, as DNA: TGTGCCAGTAGTATCTGGCCTAGCGGGGGGCCTTACAATGAGCAGTTCTTC.

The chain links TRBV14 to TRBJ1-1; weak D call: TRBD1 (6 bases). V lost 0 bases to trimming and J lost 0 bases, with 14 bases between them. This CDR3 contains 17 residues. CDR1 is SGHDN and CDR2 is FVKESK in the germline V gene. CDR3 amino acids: CASSQEGGDIMNTEAFF. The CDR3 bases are TGTGCCAGCAGCCAAGAGGGGGGGGACATTATGAACACTGAAGCTTTCTTT.

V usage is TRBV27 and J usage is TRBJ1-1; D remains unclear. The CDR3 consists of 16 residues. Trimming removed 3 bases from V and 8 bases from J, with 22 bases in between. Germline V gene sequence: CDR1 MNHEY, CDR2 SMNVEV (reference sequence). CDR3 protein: CASSFLPVRVSDEAFF. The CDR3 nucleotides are TGTGCCAGCAGTTTTTTGCCAGTTAGGGTTTCGGACGAAGCTTTCTTT.

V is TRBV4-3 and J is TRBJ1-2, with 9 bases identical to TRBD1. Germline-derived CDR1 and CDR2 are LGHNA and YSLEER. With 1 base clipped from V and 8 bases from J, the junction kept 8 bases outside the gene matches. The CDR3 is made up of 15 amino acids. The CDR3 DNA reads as TGCGCCAGCAGCCAAGCTTGGGACAGGGTGAACGGCTACACCTTC. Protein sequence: CASSQAWDRVNGYTF.

This chain's CDR3 is CASSLDRGTDTQYF. In DNA, the CDR3 is TGTGCCAGCAGCCTAGACAGGGGCACAGATACGCAGTATTTT. The chain has TRBV9 and TRBJ2-3, with 7 bases fitting TRBD1. V trimming: 4 bases; J trimming: 1 base; junction bases outside the gene matches: 3. Germline V CDR1 and CDR2: SGDLS, YYNGEE. CDR3 length: 14 amino acids.

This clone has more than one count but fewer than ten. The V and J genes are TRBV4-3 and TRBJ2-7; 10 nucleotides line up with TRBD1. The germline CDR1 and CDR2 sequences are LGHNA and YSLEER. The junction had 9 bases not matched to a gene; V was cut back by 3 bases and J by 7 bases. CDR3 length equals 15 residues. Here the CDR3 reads CASSQRGQGSDEQYF. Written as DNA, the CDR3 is TGCGCCAGCAGCCAGCGGGGACAGGGGTCAGATGAGCAGTACTTC.

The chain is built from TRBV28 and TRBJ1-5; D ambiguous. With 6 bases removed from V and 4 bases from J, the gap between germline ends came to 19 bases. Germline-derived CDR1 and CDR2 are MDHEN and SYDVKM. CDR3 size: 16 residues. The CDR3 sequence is CASRLRNSPRNQPQHF. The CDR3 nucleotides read TGTGCCAGCAGATTGAGGAACAGCCCTCGTAATCAGCCCCAGCATTTT.

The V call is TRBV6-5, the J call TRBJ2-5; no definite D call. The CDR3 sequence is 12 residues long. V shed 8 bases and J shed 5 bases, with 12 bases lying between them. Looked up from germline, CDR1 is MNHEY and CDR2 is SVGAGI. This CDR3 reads CASAPSGETQYF. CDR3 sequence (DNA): TGTGCCAGCGCGCCAAGTGGGGAGACCCAGTACTTC.

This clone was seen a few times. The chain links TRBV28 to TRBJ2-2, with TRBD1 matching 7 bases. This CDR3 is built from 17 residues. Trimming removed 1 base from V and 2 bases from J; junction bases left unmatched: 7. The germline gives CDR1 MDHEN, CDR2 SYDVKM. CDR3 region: CASSLSGQEINTGELFF. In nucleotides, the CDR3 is TGTGCCAGCAGTTTATCCGGACAGGAGATAAACACCGGGGAGCTGTTTTTT. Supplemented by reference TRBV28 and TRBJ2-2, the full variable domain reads DVKVTQSSRYLVKRTGEKVFLECVQDMDHENMFWYRQDPGLGLRLIYFSYDVKMKEKGDIPEGYSVSREKKERFSLILESASTNQTSMYLCASSLSGQEINTGELFFGEGSRLTVL.

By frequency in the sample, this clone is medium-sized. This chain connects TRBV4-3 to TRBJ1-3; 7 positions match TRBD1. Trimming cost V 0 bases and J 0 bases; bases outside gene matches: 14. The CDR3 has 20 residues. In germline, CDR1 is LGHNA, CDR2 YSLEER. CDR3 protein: CASSQDWGRDSLFSGNTIYF. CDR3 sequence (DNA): TGCGCCAGCAGCCAAGATTGGGGACGGGACAGTCTGTTCTCTGGAAACACCATATATTTT.

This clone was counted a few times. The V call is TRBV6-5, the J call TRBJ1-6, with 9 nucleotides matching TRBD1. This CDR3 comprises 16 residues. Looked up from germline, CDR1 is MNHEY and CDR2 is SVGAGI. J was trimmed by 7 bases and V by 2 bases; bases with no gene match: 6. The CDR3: CASSYNGGQGNSPLHF. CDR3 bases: TGTGCCAGCAGTTACAACGGGGGACAGGGAAATTCACCCCTCCACTTT.

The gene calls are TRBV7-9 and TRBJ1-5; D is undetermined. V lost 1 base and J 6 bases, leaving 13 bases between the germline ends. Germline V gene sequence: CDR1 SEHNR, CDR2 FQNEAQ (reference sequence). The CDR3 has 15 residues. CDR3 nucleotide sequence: TGTGCCAGCAGCTTAGAGGGTACACCCCGTCAGCCCCAGCATTTT. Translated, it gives CASSLEGTPRQPQHF.

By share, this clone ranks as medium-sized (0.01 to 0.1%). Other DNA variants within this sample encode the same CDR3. DNA for the CDR3: TGCGCCAGCAGCTTGCGGGGACAGGGGCATGGCTACACCTTC. Encoded protein: CASSLRGQGHGYTF. The chain is built from TRBV5-1 and TRBJ1-2; 10 nucleotides match TRBD1. Germline-derived CDR1 and CDR2 are SGHRS and YFSETQ. The CDR3 has 14 residues. The trim removed 1 base at V and 6 bases at J, leaving 3 bases unmatched.

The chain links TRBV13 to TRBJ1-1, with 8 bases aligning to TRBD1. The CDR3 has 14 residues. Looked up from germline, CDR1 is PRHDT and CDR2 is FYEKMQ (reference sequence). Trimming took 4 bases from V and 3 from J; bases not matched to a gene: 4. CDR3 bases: TGTGCCAGCAGCTGGACAGGGTGGTACACTGAAGCTTTCTTT. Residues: CASSWTGWYTEAFF. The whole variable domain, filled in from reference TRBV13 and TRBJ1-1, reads AAGVIQSPRHLIKEKRETATLKCYPIPRHDTVYWYQQGPGQDPQFLISFYEKMQSDKGSIPDRFSAQQFSDYHSELNMSSLELGDSALYFCASSWTGWYTEAFFGQGTRLTVV.

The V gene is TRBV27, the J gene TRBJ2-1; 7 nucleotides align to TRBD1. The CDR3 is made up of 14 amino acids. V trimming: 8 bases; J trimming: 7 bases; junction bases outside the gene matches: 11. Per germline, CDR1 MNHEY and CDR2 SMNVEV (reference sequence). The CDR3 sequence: CASGRDREGNEQFF. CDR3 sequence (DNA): TGTGCCAGCGGCCGGGACAGAGAAGGAAATGAGCAGTTCTTC.

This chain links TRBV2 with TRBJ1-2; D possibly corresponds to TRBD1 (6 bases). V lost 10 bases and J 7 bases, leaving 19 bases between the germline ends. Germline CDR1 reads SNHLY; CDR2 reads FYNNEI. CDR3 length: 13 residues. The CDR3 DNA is TGTGCCATCGGAGGGGGGGTAGGCGGTGGCTACACCTTC. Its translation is CAIGGGVGGGYTF.